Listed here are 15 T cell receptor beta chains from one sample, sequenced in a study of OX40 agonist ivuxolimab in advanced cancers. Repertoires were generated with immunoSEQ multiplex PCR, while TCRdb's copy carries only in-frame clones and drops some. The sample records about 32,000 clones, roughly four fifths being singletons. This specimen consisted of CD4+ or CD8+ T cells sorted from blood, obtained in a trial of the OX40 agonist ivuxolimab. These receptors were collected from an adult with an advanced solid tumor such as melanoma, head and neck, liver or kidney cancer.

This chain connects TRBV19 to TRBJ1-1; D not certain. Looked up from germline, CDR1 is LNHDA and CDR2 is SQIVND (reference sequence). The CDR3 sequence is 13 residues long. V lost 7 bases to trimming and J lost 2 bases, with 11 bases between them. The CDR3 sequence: CASMDGLNTEAFF. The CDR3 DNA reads TGTGCCAGTATGGACGGATTAAACACTGAAGCTTTCTTT.

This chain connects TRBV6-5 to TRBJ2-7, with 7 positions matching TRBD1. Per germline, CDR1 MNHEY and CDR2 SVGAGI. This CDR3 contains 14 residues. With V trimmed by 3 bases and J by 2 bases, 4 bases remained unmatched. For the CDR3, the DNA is TGTGCCAGCAGTTATAGGGACAGAACCTACGAGCAGTACTTC. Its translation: CASSYRDRTYEQYF.

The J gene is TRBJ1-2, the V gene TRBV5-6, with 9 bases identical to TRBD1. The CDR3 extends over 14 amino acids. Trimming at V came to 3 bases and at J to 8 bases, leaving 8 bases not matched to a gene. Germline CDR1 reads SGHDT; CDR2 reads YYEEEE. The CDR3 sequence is CASSSSQGARGYTF. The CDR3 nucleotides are TGTGCCAGCAGCTCTTCACAGGGGGCTAGAGGCTACACCTTC.

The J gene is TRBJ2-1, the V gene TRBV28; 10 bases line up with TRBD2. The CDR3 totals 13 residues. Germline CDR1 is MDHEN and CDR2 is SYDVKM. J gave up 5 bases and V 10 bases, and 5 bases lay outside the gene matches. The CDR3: CATLAGDHNEQFF. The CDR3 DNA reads TGTGCCACCCTAGCGGGGGACCACAATGAGCAGTTCTTC.

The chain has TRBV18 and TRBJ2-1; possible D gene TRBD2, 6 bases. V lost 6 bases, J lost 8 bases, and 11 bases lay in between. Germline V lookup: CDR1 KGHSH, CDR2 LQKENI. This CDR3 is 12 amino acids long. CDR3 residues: CASSPTSYEQFF. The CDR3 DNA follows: TGTGCCAGCTCTCCAACTAGCTATGAGCAGTTCTTC.

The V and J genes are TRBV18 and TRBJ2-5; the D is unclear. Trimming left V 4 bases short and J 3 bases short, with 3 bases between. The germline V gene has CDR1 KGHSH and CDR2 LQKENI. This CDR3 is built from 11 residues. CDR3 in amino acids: CASSQEETQYF. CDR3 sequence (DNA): TGTGCCAGCTCACAAGAAGAGACCCAGTACTTC.

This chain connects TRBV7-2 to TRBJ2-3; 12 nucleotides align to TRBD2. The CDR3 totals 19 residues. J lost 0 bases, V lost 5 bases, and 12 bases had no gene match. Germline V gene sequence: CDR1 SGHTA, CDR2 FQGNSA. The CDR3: CASSDPWTSGATSTDTQYF. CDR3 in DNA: TGTGCCAGCAGCGATCCTTGGACTAGCGGGGCCACGAGCACAGATACGCAGTATTTT.

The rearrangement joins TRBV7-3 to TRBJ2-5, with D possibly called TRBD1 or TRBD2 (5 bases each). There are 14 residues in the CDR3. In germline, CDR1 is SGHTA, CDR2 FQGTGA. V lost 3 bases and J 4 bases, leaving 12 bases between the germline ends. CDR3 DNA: TGTGCCAGCAGCTTGCAGGGTGGGGGAGAGACCCAGTACTTC. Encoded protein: CASSLQGGGETQYF.

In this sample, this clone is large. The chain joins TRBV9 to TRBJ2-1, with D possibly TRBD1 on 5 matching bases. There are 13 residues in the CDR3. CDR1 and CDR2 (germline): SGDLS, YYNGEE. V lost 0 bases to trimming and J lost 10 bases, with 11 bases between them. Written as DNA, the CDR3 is TGTGCCAGCAGCGTAGGCCCAGGGAACGAGCAGTTCTTC. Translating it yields CASSVGPGNEQFF.

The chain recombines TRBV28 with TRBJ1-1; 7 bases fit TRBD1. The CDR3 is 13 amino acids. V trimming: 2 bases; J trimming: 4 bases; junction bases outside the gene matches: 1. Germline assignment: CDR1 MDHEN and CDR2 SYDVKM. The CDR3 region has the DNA TGTGCCAGCAGTTTACCAGGGGGCACTGAAGCTTTCTTT. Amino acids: CASSLPGGTEAFF.

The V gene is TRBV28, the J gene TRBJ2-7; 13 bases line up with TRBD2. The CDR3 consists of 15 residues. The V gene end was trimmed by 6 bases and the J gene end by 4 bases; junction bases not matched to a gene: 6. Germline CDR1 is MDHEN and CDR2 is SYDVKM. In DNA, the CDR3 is TGTGCCAGCAGCCTGGGGACTAGCGGGAAATACGAGCAGTACTTC. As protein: CASSLGTSGKYEQYF.

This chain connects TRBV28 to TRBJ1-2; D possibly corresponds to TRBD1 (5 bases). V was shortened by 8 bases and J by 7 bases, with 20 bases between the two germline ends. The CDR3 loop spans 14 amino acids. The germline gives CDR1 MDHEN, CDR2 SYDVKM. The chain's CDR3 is CASRAGTLRSGYTF. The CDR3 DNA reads TGTGCCAGCCGCGCCGGGACGCTGCGGAGTGGCTACACCTTC.

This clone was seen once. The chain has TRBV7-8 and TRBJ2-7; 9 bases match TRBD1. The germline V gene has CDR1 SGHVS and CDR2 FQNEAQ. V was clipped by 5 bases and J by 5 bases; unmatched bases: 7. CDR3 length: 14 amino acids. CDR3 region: CASSQLGQGHEQYF. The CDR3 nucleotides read TGTGCCAGCAGCCAGTTAGGACAGGGGCACGAGCAGTACTTC.

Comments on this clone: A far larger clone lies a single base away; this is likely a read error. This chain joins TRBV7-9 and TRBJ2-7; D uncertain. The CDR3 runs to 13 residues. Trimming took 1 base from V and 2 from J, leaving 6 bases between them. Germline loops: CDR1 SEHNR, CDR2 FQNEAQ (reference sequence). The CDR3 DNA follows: TGTGCCAGCAGCTTAGACAGAGCCTACGAGCAGTACTTC. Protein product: CASSLDRAYEQYF.

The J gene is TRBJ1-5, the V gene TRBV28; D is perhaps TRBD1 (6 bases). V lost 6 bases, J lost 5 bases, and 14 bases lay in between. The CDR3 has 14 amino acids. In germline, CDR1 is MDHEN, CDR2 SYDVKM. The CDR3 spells CASSVFGGHQPQHF. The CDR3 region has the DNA TGTGCCAGCAGCGTCTTTGGGGGGCATCAGCCCCAGCATTTT.